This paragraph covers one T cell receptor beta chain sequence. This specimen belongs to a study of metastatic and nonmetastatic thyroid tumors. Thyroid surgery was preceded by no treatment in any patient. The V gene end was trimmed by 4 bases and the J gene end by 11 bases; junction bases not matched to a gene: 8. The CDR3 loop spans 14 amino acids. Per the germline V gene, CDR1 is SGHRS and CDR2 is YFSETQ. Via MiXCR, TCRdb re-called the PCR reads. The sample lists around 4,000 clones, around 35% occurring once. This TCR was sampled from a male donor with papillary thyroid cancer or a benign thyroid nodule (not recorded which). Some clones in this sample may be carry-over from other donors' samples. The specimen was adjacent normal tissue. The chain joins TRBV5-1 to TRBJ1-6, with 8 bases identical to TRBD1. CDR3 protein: CASSTGQGGAPLHF. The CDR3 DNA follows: TGCGCCAGCAGCACCGGACAGGGAGGAGCACCCCTCCACTTT. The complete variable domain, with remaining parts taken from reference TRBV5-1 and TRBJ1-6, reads KAGVTQTPRYLIKTRGQQVTLSCSPISGHRSVSWYQQTPGQGLQFLFEYFSETQRNKGNFPGRFSGRQFSNSRSEMNVSTLELGDSALYLCASSTGQGGAPLHFGNGTRLTVT.